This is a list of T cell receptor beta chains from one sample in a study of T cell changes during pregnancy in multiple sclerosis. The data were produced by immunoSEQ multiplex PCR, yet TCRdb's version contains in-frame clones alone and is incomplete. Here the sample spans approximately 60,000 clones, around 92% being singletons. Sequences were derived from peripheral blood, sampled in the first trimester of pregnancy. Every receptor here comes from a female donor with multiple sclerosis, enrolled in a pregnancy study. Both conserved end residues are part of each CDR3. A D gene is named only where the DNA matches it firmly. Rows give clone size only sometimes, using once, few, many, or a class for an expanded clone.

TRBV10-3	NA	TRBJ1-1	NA	CAISESHDTEAFF	TGTGCCATCAGTGAATCCCATGACACTGAAGCTTTCTTT
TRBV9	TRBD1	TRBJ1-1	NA	CASSVAPGQGDGTEAFF	TGTGCCAGCAGCGTAGCCCCGGGACAGGGAGATGGAACTGAAGCTTTCTTT
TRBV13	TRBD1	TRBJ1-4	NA	CASSWSGGFNEKLFF	TGTGCCAGCAGCTGGTCAGGGGGGTTTAATGAAAAACTGTTTTTT
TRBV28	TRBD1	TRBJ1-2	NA	CASSPQGQVYGYTF	TGTGCCAGCAGTCCCCAAGGACAGGTCTATGGCTACACCTTC
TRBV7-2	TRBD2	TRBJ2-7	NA	CASSAPLREGLREQYF	TGTGCCAGCAGCGCTCCCCTGCGGGAGGGCCTCAGGGAGCAGTACTTC
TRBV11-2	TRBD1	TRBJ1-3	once	CASSFTGTGFFANTIYF	TGTGCCAGCAGCTTCACCGGGACAGGGTTTTTCGCAAACACCATATATTTT
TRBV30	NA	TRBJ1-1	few	CAWSEKVEWAEAFF	TGTGCCTGGAGTGAGAAAGTGGAGTGGGCTGAAGCTTTCTTT
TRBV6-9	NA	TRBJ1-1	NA	CASSQQERTEAFF	TGTGCCAGCAGCCAACAGGAGAGGACGGAAGCTTTCTTT
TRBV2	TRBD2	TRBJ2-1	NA	CASSEGASGRIWSNEQFF	TGTGCCAGCAGTGAAGGGGCTAGCGGGAGAATCTGGTCGAATGAGCAGTTCTTC
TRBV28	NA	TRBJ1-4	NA	CASSSYIQRSNEKLFF	TGTGCCAGCAGTTCGTATATACAGAGAAGTAATGAAAAACTGTTTTTT
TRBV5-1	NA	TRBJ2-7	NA	CASSLDITSYEQYF	TGCGCCAGCAGCTTGGACATTACCTCCTACGAGCAGTACTTC
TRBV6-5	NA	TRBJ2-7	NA	CASSYSAGGYEQYF	TGTGCCAGCAGTTACTCTGCAGGGGGGTACGAGCAGTACTTC
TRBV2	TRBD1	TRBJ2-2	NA	CASSEGQGFSDTGELFF	TGTGCCAGCAGCGAGGGACAGGGGTTTTCAGACACCGGGGAGCTGTTTTTT
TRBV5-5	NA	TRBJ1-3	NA	CASSLPLLSGNTIYF	TGTGCCAGCAGCTTGCCCTTACTCTCTGGAAACACCATATATTTT
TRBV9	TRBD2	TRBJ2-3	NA	CASSPKEEREGPDTQYF	TGTGCCAGCAGCCCAAAGGAGGAGCGGGAGGGACCAGATACGCAGTATTTT
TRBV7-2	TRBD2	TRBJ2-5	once	CASSLGGSGRKTQYF	TGTGCCAGCAGCTTAGGGGGTAGCGGGAGAAAGACCCAGTACTTC
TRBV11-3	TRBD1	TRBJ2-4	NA	CASSLPGQGAYKNIQYF	TGTGCCAGCAGCTTACCGGGACAGGGGGCGTACAAAAACATTCAGTACTTC
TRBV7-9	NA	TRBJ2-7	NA	CASSSGLHPEQYF	TGTGCCAGCAGCTCCGGTCTCCACCCCGAGCAGTACTTC
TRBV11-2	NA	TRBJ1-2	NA	CASSLDKGGREGYTF	TGTGCCAGCAGCTTAGATAAGGGGGGGCGGGAAGGCTACACCTTC
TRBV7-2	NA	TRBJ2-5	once	CASSLGQGKETQYF	TGTGCCAGCAGCTTGGGCCAGGGGAAGGAGACCCAGTACTTC
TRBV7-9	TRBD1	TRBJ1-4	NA	CASSSPRGRGEKLFF	TGTGCCAGCAGCTCCCCCAGGGGGCGCGGTGAAAAACTGTTTTTT
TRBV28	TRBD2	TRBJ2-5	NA	CASRTSGQETQYF	TGTGCCAGCAGGACTAGCGGCCAAGAGACCCAGTACTTC
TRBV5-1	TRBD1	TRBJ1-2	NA	CASSFPTGGAGYTF	TGCGCCAGCAGCTTCCCGACAGGGGGCGCAGGCTACACCTTC
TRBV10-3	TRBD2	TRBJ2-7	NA	CAITEREGGYEQYF	TGTGCCATCACCGAGCGGGAGGGCGGCTACGAGCAGTACTTC
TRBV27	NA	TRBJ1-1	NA	CASRPLVSAGEAFF	TGTGCCAGCAGACCCCTCGTTTCGGCAGGTGAGGCTTTCTTT
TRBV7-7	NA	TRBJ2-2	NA	CASSSSTATGELFF	TGTGCTAGCAGCTCCTCGACAGCGACCGGGGAGCTGTTTTTT
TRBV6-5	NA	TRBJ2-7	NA	CASSPVTGTGYEQYF	TGTGCCAGCAGTCCGGTCACAGGGACGGGTTACGAGCAGTACTTC
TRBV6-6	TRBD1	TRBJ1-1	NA	CASSYNRGETEAFF	TGTGCCAGCAGTTACAACAGGGGTGAGACTGAAGCTTTCTTT
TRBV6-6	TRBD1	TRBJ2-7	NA	CASSYLTGASPYEQYF	TGTGCCAGCAGTTACCTGACAGGGGCGTCCCCCTACGAGCAGTACTTC
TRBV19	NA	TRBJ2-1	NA	CASSLGGEQFF	TGTGCCAGCTCCCTTGGAGGTGAGCAGTTCTTC
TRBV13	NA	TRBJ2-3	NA	CASSLVGLTDTQYF	TGTGCCAGCAGCTTAGTCGGTCTAACAGATACGCAGTATTTT
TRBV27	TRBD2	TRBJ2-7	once	CASSLRGLALYEQYF	TGTGCCAGCAGTTTACGGGGACTAGCCCTTTACGAGCAGTACTTC
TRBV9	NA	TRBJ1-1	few	CASSVYLYTEAFF	TGTGCCAGCAGCGTCTATCTGTACACTGAAGCTTTCTTT
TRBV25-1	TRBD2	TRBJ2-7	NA	CASKRLAGYEQYF	TGTGCCAGCAAGAGGCTAGCGGGATACGAGCAGTACTTC
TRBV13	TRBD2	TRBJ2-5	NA	CASSYGLAGVETQYF	TGTGCCAGCAGCTACGGACTAGCGGGAGTAGAGACCCAGTACTTC
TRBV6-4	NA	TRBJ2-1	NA	CASSDWGGNVNEQFF	TGTGCCAGCAGTGACTGGGGCGGGAACGTCAATGAGCAGTTCTTC
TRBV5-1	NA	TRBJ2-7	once	CASSLLGTGAYEQYF	TGCGCCAGCAGCTTGTTGGGGACTGGAGCCTACGAGCAGTACTTC
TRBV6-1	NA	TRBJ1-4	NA	CASKRQGQNGKLFF	TGTGCCAGCAAAAGGCAGGGGCAAAATGGAAAACTGTTTTTT
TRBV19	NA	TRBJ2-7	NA	CASNNRARPGEQYF	TGTGCCAGTAACAATAGGGCGCGGCCAGGGGAGCAGTACTTC
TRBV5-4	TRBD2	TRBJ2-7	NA	CASSSLSGSIDEQYF	TGTGCCAGCAGCTCCCTTAGCGGGAGTATCGACGAGCAGTACTTC
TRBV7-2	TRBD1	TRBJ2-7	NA	CASTLEWDRGYEQYF	TGTGCCAGCACCCTAGAGTGGGACAGGGGCTACGAGCAGTACTTC
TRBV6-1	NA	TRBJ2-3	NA	CASSEEGGGADTQYF	TGTGCCAGCAGTGAAGAGGGCGGGGGCGCAGATACGCAGTATTTT
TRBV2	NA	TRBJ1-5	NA	CASSEGGRRSNQPQHF	TGTGCCAGCAGTGAAGGGGGGCGAAGGAGCAATCAGCCCCAGCATTTT
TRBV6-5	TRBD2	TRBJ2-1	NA	CASRQNSGRYNEQFF	TGTGCCAGCAGGCAGAATAGCGGGAGGTACAATGAGCAGTTCTTC
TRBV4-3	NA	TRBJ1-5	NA	CASSQDGTGSKPQHF	TGCGCCAGCAGCCAAGATGGTACAGGCTCGAAGCCCCAGCATTTT
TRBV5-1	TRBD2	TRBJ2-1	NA	CASSSNPGLAGDLNYNEQFF	TGCGCCAGCAGCTCTAACCCGGGACTAGCGGGAGACTTGAACTACAATGAGCAGTTCTTC
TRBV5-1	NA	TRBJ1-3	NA	CASSLSRQDFSGNTIYF	TGCGCCAGCAGCTTGTCGAGACAGGATTTCTCTGGAAACACCATATATTTT